Following are 11 T cell receptor beta chains from one sample sequenced in a study of shared clonotypes between healthy human individuals. Sequencing used immunoSEQ multiplex PCR; TCRdb keeps in-frame clones, though not all of them. Here the sample spans 2 million to 2.5 million clones, approximately 93% being singletons. Sequencing was performed on naive CD4+ T cells from PBMCs. Specified subset: CD45RA+ positively selected. Receptor source: a man in his late teens or twenties in good health. Some clones in this sample may be carry-over from other donors' samples.

The rearrangement joins TRBV5-3 to TRBJ1-3, with TRBD1 identical over 8 bases. TRBV5-3 is an ORF for which the function is uncertain. V trimming: 3 bases; J trimming: 0 bases; junction bases outside the gene matches: 8. The CDR3 sequence is 17 residues long. CDR3 in amino acids: CARSSMDRAVSGNTIYF. In DNA form, the CDR3 reads TGTGCCAGAAGCTCGATGGACAGGGCAGTCTCTGGAAACACCATATATTTT.

The V call is TRBV19, the J call TRBJ2-2, with 8 positions matching TRBD1. V shed 5 bases and J 7 bases; nucleotides not matched to a gene: 9. The CDR3 spans 15 residues. Germline V gene data show CDR1 as LNHDA and CDR2 as SQIVND (reference sequence). The CDR3 sequence is CASSAGTGRSGELFF. The CDR3 nucleotides are TGTGCCAGTAGTGCCGGGACAGGTAGAAGCGGGGAGCTGTTTTTT.

In the case of this clone: At the DNA level, this CDR3 is encoded by other sequences in the same sample as well. The chain employs TRBV7-9 and TRBJ2-3, with TRBD1 matching over 7 bases. This CDR3 is built from 14 residues. With V trimmed by 3 bases and J by 2 bases, 2 bases remained unmatched. Germline CDR1 reads SEHNR; CDR2 reads FQNEAQ (reference sequence). CDR3 sequence (DNA): TGTGCCAGCAGCTTCGACAGGGCCACAGATACGCAGTATTTT. This encodes CASSFDRATDTQYF.

The chain is built from TRBV23-1 and TRBJ2-1, with TRBD2 identical over 7 bases. TRBV23-1 is classed as an ORF, of uncertain function. The CDR3 is made up of 15 amino acids. J was trimmed by 8 bases and V by 6 bases; bases with no gene match: 13. The CDR3 loop is CASSHTEGGSDEQFF. In DNA form, the CDR3 reads TGCGCCAGCAGCCATACCGAGGGCGGGAGCGATGAGCAGTTCTTC.

The genes are TRBV19 and TRBJ2-4; 8 positions agree with TRBD1. The CDR3 runs to 17 residues. Trimming removed 1 base from V and 0 bases from J; junction bases left unmatched: 5. Germline V gives CDR1 LNHDA, CDR2 SQIVND (reference sequence). CDR3 loop: CASSIGRGQGAKNIQYF. CDR3 in DNA: TGTGCCAGTAGTATAGGACGAGGACAGGGAGCCAAAAACATTCAGTACTTC.

Remarks on this clone: Other DNA sequences in this specimen translate into the identical CDR3. This chain links TRBV18 with TRBJ2-5; the D is unclear. The germline gives CDR1 KGHSH, CDR2 LQKENI. Deletions cut 1 base from V and 1 base from J, with 1 base between. The CDR3 is made up of 12 amino acids. CDR3 DNA: TGTGCCAGCTCACCACGCCAAGAGACCCAGTACTTC. This gives the protein CASSPRQETQYF. The complete variable domain, with remaining parts taken from reference TRBV18 and TRBJ2-5, reads NAGVMQNPRHLVRRRGQEARLRCSPMKGHSHVYWYRQLPEEGLKFMVYLQKENIIDESGMPKERFSAEFPKEGPSILRIQQVVRGDSAAYFCASSPRQETQYFGPGTRLLVL.

The chain links TRBV30 to TRBJ2-3, with 10 bases fitting TRBD2. The CDR3 sequence is 14 residues long. V shed 2 bases, J shed 4 bases, and the junction held 3 bases outside the gene matches. Germline CDR1 and CDR2: GTSNPN and SVGIG (reference sequence). The CDR3 loop reads CAWSLGTSADTQYF. The CDR3 DNA follows: TGTGCCTGGAGTCTAGGGACTAGCGCAGATACGCAGTATTTT. Full variable domain (rest looked up from reference TRBV30 and TRBJ2-3): SQTIHQWPATLVQPVGSPLSLECTVEGTSNPNLYWYRQAAGRGLQLLFYSVGIGQISSEVPQNLSASRPQDRQFILSSKKLLLSDSGFYLCAWSLGTSADTQYFGPGTRLTVL.

This clone was observed once. The chain links TRBV10-3 to TRBJ1-3; 9 nucleotides agree with TRBD1. The germline CDR1 and CDR2 sequences are ENHRY and SYGVKD. J gave up 4 bases and V 2 bases, and 6 bases lay outside the gene matches. The CDR3 covers 16 residues. CDR3 bases: TGTGCCATCAGTGAGAGGACAGGGGCTGGAGGAAACACCATATATTTT. Translating gives CAISERTGAGGNTIYF.

This clone was picked up one time. V is TRBV25-1 and J is TRBJ2-7, with 7 nucleotides matching TRBD1. The V segment lost 8 bases and the J segment 6 bases; nucleotides outside the gene matches: 10. The CDR3 is made up of 13 amino acids. Germline V lookup: CDR1 MGHDK, CDR2 SYGVNS. The CDR3 DNA sequence: TGTGCCAGCTGGGGACAGCTGGCCGGCGAGCAGTACTTC. As protein: CASWGQLAGEQYF.

This chain uses TRBV7-9 with TRBJ1-5; weak D call: TRBD1 (5 bases). The CDR3 is 17 amino acids. The V end was cut by 6 bases, the J end by 0 bases, with 18 bases between. The germline gives CDR1 SEHNR, CDR2 FQNEAQ (reference sequence). The CDR3 here is CASSSEKTGYSNQPQHF. The CDR3 bases are TGTGCCAGCAGTTCCGAGAAAACAGGTTATAGCAATCAGCCCCAGCATTTT.

This rearrangement joins TRBV15 to TRBJ2-1; weak D call: TRBD1 (6 bases). The CDR3 spans 14 residues. Germline loops: CDR1 LNHNV, CDR2 YYDKDF (reference sequence). Trimming shortened V by 7 bases and J by 4 bases, and 14 bases separated the two germline ends. The chain's CDR3 is CATTRGRDYNEQFF. CDR3 DNA sequence: TGTGCCACCACCAGGGGCAGAGATTACAATGAGCAGTTCTTC.